What follows are 14 T cell receptor beta chains derived from one specimen sequenced in a study of blood T cells in healthy people across ages. A second PCR of roughly 6 to 12 cycles used a sample-barcoded 5' primer and a J-beta primer mix. Each CDR3 protein gets one entry after TCRdb re-called the 5' RACE reads with MiXCR. The sample holds roughly 1.4 million distinct CDR3 sequences, approximately 63% seen once. The specimen sequenced was blood. These receptors came from a man aged 18 to 29 in good health.

The rearrangement uses TRBV25-1 and TRBJ2-7, with D uncertain. Germline lookup yields CDR1 MGHDK and CDR2 SYGVNS. V was trimmed by 3 bases and J by 3 bases, leaving 21 bases between them. The CDR3 has 17 amino acids. CDR3 sequence: CASSELDGAQPYYEQYF. As DNA, the CDR3 is TGTGCCAGCAGTGAGTTGGATGGCGCCCAACCCTACTACGAGCAGTACTTC.

The genes are TRBV25-1 and TRBJ2-7; TRBD1 might be the D (6 bases). Germline CDR1 and CDR2: MGHDK and SYGVNS. The ends were cut back, 1 base at V and 3 bases at J, with 19 bases in the middle. The CDR3 runs 17 residues. Written as DNA, the CDR3 is TGTGCCAGCAGTGAATTCTCCCCGACAGGAAACTTCTACGAGCAGTACTTC. Translating it yields CASSEFSPTGNFYEQYF.

This clonotype has more than one count but fewer than ten. V and J are TRBV4-1 and TRBJ2-7, with 8 bases identical to TRBD2. The V gene's germline CDR1 is MGHRA and CDR2 YSYEKL. The CDR3 runs to 17 residues. The ends lost 1 base at V and 3 bases at J; junction bases unmatched: 11. The DNA of the CDR3 is TGCGCCAGCAGCCAAGGAAGGATCTATCGGGGGGGCTACGAGCAGTACTTC. Translation: CASSQGRIYRGGYEQYF.

This clonotype occurred a few times. V is TRBV20-1 and J is TRBJ2-4; possibly TRBD2 for D (6 bases). The J call may not be correct, given that the DNA end is closer to TRBJ2-7. CDR1 and CDR2 (germline): DFQATT, SNEGSKA (reference sequence). CDR3 length equals 17 residues. The DNA of the CDR3 is TGCAGTGCTAGAGAGGGTAGACCTAGGGCGGGATCCTACGAGCAGTACTTC. Its translation: CSAREGRPRAGSYEQYF.

V is TRBV7-9 and J is TRBJ2-7; tentatively, D is TRBD1 (6 bases). CDR1 and CDR2 (germline): SEHNR, FQNEAQ (reference sequence). The CDR3 runs 17 residues. V was pared by 5 bases and J by 4 bases, with 24 bases between. CDR3: CASSGQNTRAPRYEQYF. The CDR3 DNA sequence: TGTGCCAGCAGCGGACAGAACACCCGGGCTCCTCGTTACGAGCAGTACTTC.

This clonotype was recorded a few times. V usage is TRBV7-2 and J usage is TRBJ2-7; 10 bases fit TRBD2. Germline V gives CDR1 SGHTA, CDR2 FQGNSA. The CDR3 sequence is 17 residues long. J lost 7 bases, V lost 1 base, and 13 bases had no gene match. The CDR3 sequence: CASSLGPLKRGGLEQYF. CDR3 bases: TGTGCCAGCAGCTTAGGACCCCTGAAGCGGGGGGGCCTTGAGCAGTACTTC.

The CDR3 nucleotides read TGTGCCATCAGTGACCCCACAGGGCATACCTCCTACGAGCAGTACTTC. It translates to CAISDPTGHTSYEQYF. The chain combines TRBV10-3 with TRBJ2-7, with D maybe TRBD1 (6 bases). Germline assignment: CDR1 ENHRY and CDR2 SYGVKD. Trimming left V 3 bases short and J 0 bases short, with 15 bases between. CDR3 length: 16 residues.

This clonotype came up a few times. V gene TRBV27 combines with J gene TRBJ2-1, with D possibly TRBD2 on 5 matching bases. The CDR3 consists of 12 residues. V was trimmed by 8 bases and J by 5 bases, leaving 10 bases between them. The germline gives CDR1 MNHEY, CDR2 SMNVEV (reference sequence). CDR3: CASGLNDNEQFF. In DNA, the CDR3 is TGTGCCAGCGGACTGAACGACAATGAGCAGTTCTTC.

This clonotype was counted a few times. This sequence joins TRBV7-8 and TRBJ2-5; tentative D call: TRBD1 (6 bases). Between the trimmed V and J ends, which lost 7 bases and 11 bases, there was a span of 23 bases. The CDR3 is made up of 14 amino acids. Germline V lookup: CDR1 SGHVS, CDR2 FQNEAQ. This CDR3 reads CASILRDNQEKQYF. CDR3 in DNA: TGTGCCAGCATCCTCCGGGACAACCAAGAGAAACAGTACTTC.

V is TRBV20-1 and J is TRBJ2-5; 7 bases map to TRBD2. The J segment lost 4 bases and the V segment lost 3 bases, leaving 5 bases of the junction unmatched. This CDR3 contains 13 residues. Germline loops: CDR1 DFQATT, CDR2 SNEGSKA (reference sequence). In DNA form, the CDR3 reads TGCAGTGCTAGGTTTCCGGGAGGAGAGACCCAGTACTTC. Translated, it gives CSARFPGGETQYF.

The chain recombines TRBV29-1 with TRBJ2-7; D is uncertain. Germline CDR1 and CDR2: SQVTM and ANQGSEA. The CDR3 runs to 13 residues. Trimming stripped 1 base from V and 3 bases from J, with 10 bases between. CDR3 in DNA: TGCAGCGTTGAAGTAGGGAACAACTACGAGCAGTACTTC. Its protein product is CSVEVGNNYEQYF.

This clonotype was seen more than once but under ten times. This rearrangement joins TRBV12-3 or TRBV12-4 to TRBJ2-1; D is undetermined. V was trimmed by 10 bases and J by 4 bases, leaving 17 bases between them. This CDR3 contains 14 residues. The CDR3 coding sequence is TGTGCCATCAGCATTGGAGTTCCTTACAATGAGCAGTTCTTC. Translated, it gives CAISIGVPYNEQFF.

This rearrangement joins TRBV7-9 to TRBJ2-1; TRBD1 agrees at 9 bases. CDR3 length: 14 amino acids. Germline trimming cut 4 bases from V and 8 bases from J; bases unmatched to any gene: 6. Germline values: CDR1 SEHNR, CDR2 FQNEAQ (reference sequence). In DNA form, the CDR3 reads TGTGCCAGCAGCTCTCCGGGACAGGGTGATGAGCAGTTCTTC. This encodes CASSSPGQGDEQFF. The full variable domain, with the rest looked up from reference TRBV7-9 and TRBJ2-1, is DTGVSQNPRHKITKRGQNVTFRCDPISEHNRLYWYRQTLGQGPEFLTYFQNEAQLEKSRLLSDRFSAERPKGSFSTLEIQRTEQGDSAMYLCASSSPGQGDEQFFGPGTRLTVL.

The chain carries TRBV27 and TRBJ2-3, with D possibly TRBD2 on 5 matching bases. The CDR3 is made up of 17 amino acids. With 2 bases removed from V and 2 bases from J, the gap between germline ends came to 17 bases. CDR1 MNHEY and CDR2 SMNVEV come from the germline V gene (reference sequence). Here the CDR3 DNA reads TGTGCCAGCAGTTTACTAAGGGCTAGCCAAAACACAGATACGCAGTATTTT. It specifies CASSLLRASQNTDTQYF.